This passage covers 22 T cell receptor beta chains from one sample sequenced in a study of brain T cells in children with intractable seizures (dated by TCRdb to the early 2020s). Preparation of the library involved the immunoSEQ multiplex PCR assay. Sourced from immuneACCESS, this table was stored by TCRdb with only in-frame sequences that have V and J called. A share of the clones is absent; for the studies checked, an unresolved V gene accounts for under half, and the remainder has no known explanation. In all, the sample holds 340,000 or so clones, and about 94% of those were seen once. 5.5% to 6% of the sample goes to the ten largest clones. The time point label, as the study defines it: blood from clinic visit 5 months post-surgery; TSC patient then seizure free. The starting material was peripheral blood, obtained more than 4 months after surgery. Receptors were obtained from a boy in the first two years of life with tuberous sclerosis and intractable seizures.

The chain is built from TRBV6-4 and TRBJ2-2, with D perhaps matching TRBD2 (6 bases). The germline V gene encodes CDR1 MRHNA and CDR2 SNTAGT. This CDR3 has 15 residues. V was clipped by 3 bases and J by 0 bases, with 8 bases between them. CDR3 sequence: CASSEEGANTGELFF. The CDR3 region has the DNA TGTGCCAGCAGTGAGGAGGGAGCGAACACCGGGGAGCTGTTTTTT.

The V and J genes are TRBV2 and TRBJ2-3, with 10 bases fitting TRBD1. J gave up 2 bases and V 6 bases, and 2 bases lay outside the gene matches. Germline CDR1 is SNHLY and CDR2 is FYNNEI. The CDR3 extends over 14 amino acids. CDR3 sequence (DNA): TGTGCCAGCAGAGACAGGGGGCACACAGATACGCAGTATTTT. It is translated as CASRDRGHTDTQYF.

This clone is a singleton in its sample. This sequence joins TRBV30 and TRBJ1-3, with a possible D match to TRBD1 (6 bases). Germline lookup yields CDR1 GTSNPN and CDR2 SVGIG (reference sequence). Trimming stripped 0 bases from V and 4 bases from J, with 13 bases between. The CDR3 extends over 15 amino acids. CDR3: CAWSVRRGGGNTIYF. Here the CDR3 DNA reads TGTGCCTGGAGTGTTCGCAGGGGTGGAGGAAACACCATATATTTT.

This clone was detected only once. V is TRBV12-3 or TRBV12-4 and J is TRBJ1-5; D unclear. Between the trimmed V and J ends, which lost 5 bases and 5 bases, there was a span of 10 bases. The CDR3 runs to 13 residues. The CDR3 here is CASSLSQHQPQHF. The DNA of the CDR3 is TGTGCCAGCAGTCTCTCCCAACATCAGCCCCAGCATTTT.

The chain joins TRBV2 to TRBJ1-2; D gene uncertain. Trimming took 11 bases from V and 0 from J, leaving 16 bases between them. The length of the CDR3 is 14 residues. CDR1 is SNHLY and CDR2 is FYNNEI in the germline V gene. CDR3 nucleotide sequence: TGTGCCGATTATACGACCAGGTCTAACTATGGCTACACCTTC. Protein: CADYTTRSNYGYTF.

V is TRBV6-6 and J is TRBJ2-3; 12 nucleotides line up with TRBD1. The CDR3 covers 18 residues. Germline V gene sequence: CDR1 MNHNY, CDR2 SVGAGI (reference sequence). V lost 5 bases to trimming and J lost 3 bases; unmatched junction nucleotides: 12. The CDR3 region is CASSPGQRDRGRTDTQYF. DNA for the CDR3: TGTGCCAGCAGTCCCGGACAAAGGGACAGGGGGCGTACAGATACGCAGTATTTT.

The chain combines TRBV29-1 with TRBJ2-7, with D perhaps matching TRBD1 (5 bases). V was trimmed by 6 bases and J by 4 bases, leaving 22 bases between them. The CDR3 consists of 15 residues. Germline CDR1 is SQVTM and CDR2 is ANQGSEA. In nucleotides, the CDR3 is TGCAGCGTCCTCAGGGTTTTAGCAGGAAAGTACGAGCAGTACTTC. It is translated as CSVLRVLAGKYEQYF.

The chain is built from TRBV5-1 and TRBJ2-3; TRBD1 aligns across 7 bases. The CDR3 extends over 16 amino acids. V lost 5 bases and J lost 6; bases outside the gene matches: 15. Per germline, CDR1 SGHRS and CDR2 YFSETQ. CDR3 in amino acids: CASSLRTGQRSDTQYF. As DNA, the CDR3 is TGCGCCAGCAGTCTTAGGACAGGCCAACGCTCTGATACGCAGTATTTT.

This clone has a single count. The genes are TRBV7-9 and TRBJ1-1; TRBD1 agrees at 7 bases. Germline V gives CDR1 SEHNR, CDR2 FQNEAQ (reference sequence). This CDR3 has 14 amino acids. Losses at the gene ends were 5 bases for V and 0 bases for J; bases not matched to a gene: 3. The CDR3 sequence: CASSPGQLNTEAFF. CDR3 bases: TGTGCCAGCAGCCCGGGACAGTTGAACACTGAAGCTTTCTTT. Filled out from reference TRBV7-9 and TRBJ1-1, the complete variable domain reads DTGVSQNPRHKITKRGQNVTFRCDPISEHNRLYWYRQTLGQGPEFLTYFQNEAQLEKSRLLSDRFSAERPKGSFSTLEIQRTEQGDSAMYLCASSPGQLNTEAFFGQGTRLTVV.

This chain's CDR3 is CASSALLAGDYNEQFF. The CDR3, as DNA: TGTGCCAGCAGCGCCCTACTAGCGGGAGACTACAATGAGCAGTTCTTC. This chain joins TRBV7-9 and TRBJ2-1; TRBD2 matches 11 bases. Per the germline V gene, CDR1 is SEHNR and CDR2 is FQNEAQ (reference sequence). There are 16 residues in the CDR3. Trimming took 5 bases from V and 3 from J; bases not matched to a gene: 6.

The V call is TRBV28, the J call TRBJ2-7, with D possibly matching TRBD2 (5 bases). Per the germline V gene, CDR1 is MDHEN and CDR2 is SYDVKM. V was clipped by 5 bases and J by 0 bases, with 11 bases between them. The CDR3 contains 14 residues. CDR3 residues: CASSRTGSSYEQYF. CDR3 in DNA: TGTGCCAGCAGTCGGACGGGAAGCTCCTACGAGCAGTACTTC.

The chain joins TRBV5-1 to TRBJ1-3; 9 nucleotides align to TRBD1. The J segment lost 8 bases and the V segment lost 2 bases, leaving 5 bases of the junction unmatched. Germline V gives CDR1 SGHRS, CDR2 YFSETQ. This CDR3 has 14 residues. Written as DNA, the CDR3 is TGCGCCAGCAGCTTTCGGACAGGGGAAGACACCATATATTTT. It encodes CASSFRTGEDTIYF.

The chain employs TRBV14 and TRBJ2-5; no clear D gene. Trimming pared 1 base from V and 4 bases from J, leaving 4 bases between. This CDR3 is built from 12 residues. CDR1 SGHDN and CDR2 FVKESK come from the germline V gene. The CDR3 is CASSQVRETQYF. The CDR3 DNA reads TGTGCCAGCAGCCAAGTTCGAGAGACCCAGTACTTC. Full variable domain (remainder filled in from reference TRBV14 and TRBJ2-5): EAGVTQFPSHSVIEKGQTVTLRCDPISGHDNLYWYRRVMGKEIKFLLHFVKESKQDESGMPNNRFLAERTGGTYSTLKVQPAELEDSGVYFCASSQVRETQYFGPGTRLLVL.

J is TRBJ1-1 and V is TRBV14; the D is unclear. CDR1 and CDR2 (germline): SGHDN, FVKESK. The CDR3 is made up of 13 amino acids. The V end was cut by 2 bases, the J end by 2 bases, with 6 bases between. The DNA of the CDR3 is TGTGCCAGCAGCCAAAACCTTAACACTGAAGCTTTCTTT. It specifies CASSQNLNTEAFF.

This rearrangement joins TRBV6-6 to TRBJ2-1, with 12 bases that match TRBD2. Germline V gene sequence: CDR1 MNHNY, CDR2 SVGAGI (reference sequence). The CDR3 is 14 amino acids. J was trimmed by 9 bases and V by 7 bases; bases with no gene match: 7. The CDR3 region is CASKRTSGASEQFF. The CDR3 DNA sequence: TGTGCCAGCAAGAGGACTAGCGGGGCAAGTGAGCAGTTCTTC.

The gene calls are TRBV11-2 and TRBJ2-3; possibly TRBD2 for D (5 bases). Looked up from germline, CDR1 is SGHAT and CDR2 is FQNNGV. Trimming shortened V by 3 bases and J by 3 bases, and 10 bases separated the two germline ends. The length of the CDR3 is 14 residues. The DNA for the CDR3 is TGTGCCAGCAGCTTTGAGGGATTGACAGATACGCAGTATTTT. Amino acid sequence: CASSFEGLTDTQYF.

This chain connects TRBV18 to TRBJ2-1, with TRBD2 as a possible D gene (5 bases). V was cut by 0 bases and J by 3 bases, with 15 bases left in between. CDR1 KGHSH and CDR2 LQKENI come from the germline V gene. There are 17 residues in the CDR3. The CDR3, as DNA: TGTGCCAGCTCACCACCGTCGACGGAGGTTTACTACAATGAGCAGTTCTTC. Amino acid sequence: CASSPPSTEVYYNEQFF.

The chain combines TRBV7-2 with TRBJ2-3, with D maybe TRBD2 (5 bases). Trimming shortened V by 4 bases and J by 2 bases, and 10 bases separated the two germline ends. Germline V gene lookup returns CDR1 SGHTA and CDR2 FQGNSA. This CDR3 comprises 14 residues. The CDR3 nucleotides read TGTGCCAGCAGCTATAGCGACTTCACAGATACGCAGTATTTT. This codes for CASSYSDFTDTQYF.

The rearrangement links TRBV27 to TRBJ2-7; 9 nucleotides line up with TRBD2. The CDR3 sequence is 14 residues long. CDR1 MNHEY and CDR2 SMNVEV come from the germline V gene (reference sequence). V shed 2 bases, J shed 5 bases, and the junction held 4 bases outside the gene matches. Here the CDR3 DNA reads TGTGCCAGCAGTTTACTAGCGGGGAAACACGAGCAGTACTTC. Translating it yields CASSLLAGKHEQYF.

The chain combines TRBV4-1 with TRBJ2-3; 15 bases map to TRBD2. Germline assignment: CDR1 MGHRA and CDR2 YSYEKL. V shed 3 bases, J shed 2 bases, and the junction held 9 bases outside the gene matches. The CDR3 loop spans 19 amino acids. CDR3 DNA: TGCGCCAGCAGCCAGGGGGGGACTAGCGGGAGGCCAGACACAGATACGCAGTATTTT. Its translation: CASSQGGTSGRPDTDTQYF.

The chain carries TRBV6-5 and TRBJ1-4; TRBD1 agrees at 7 bases. The CDR3 contains 14 residues. The germline V gene encodes CDR1 MNHEY and CDR2 SVGAGI. V was pared by 2 bases and J by 5 bases, with 2 bases of the junction left unmatched. Here the CDR3 DNA reads TGTGCCAGCAGTTACAGGGGGCGGAATGAAAAACTGTTTTTT. This codes for CASSYRGRNEKLFF.

The V call is TRBV7-3, the J call TRBJ2-3; a weak D match, TRBD2 (6 bases). V lost 10 bases to trimming and J lost 3 bases, with 14 bases between them. CDR3 length equals 13 residues. Germline CDR1 is SGHTA and CDR2 is FQGTGA. The DNA for the CDR3 is TGTGCCACCCGGGACTCGGAAACAGATACGCAGTATTTT. Translating gives CATRDSETDTQYF.